One and the same sample provided the 27 T cell receptor beta chains below, sequenced in a study of spatial heterogeneity in lung cancer. General study findings and limits: In tumors, expanded intratumoral alpha and beta TCR counts tracked mutation counts.

Their specific antigens are unknown. MiXCR, run by TCRdb on the 5' RACE reads, gives a single entry per CDR3 protein. The sample records around 8,000 distinct CDR3 sequences, 9.6% being singletons. Time point defined: sample taken at primary tumor resection. Sequenced here: lung tumor tissue, sampled at surgery. The receptors were gathered from a male donor with early-stage non-small cell lung cancer.

This clonotype has ten or more counts. The chain recombines TRBV12-3 or TRBV12-4 with TRBJ2-7; unclear D gene. V lost 3 bases and J 4 bases, leaving 10 bases between the germline ends. This CDR3 region has 13 residues. The CDR3 DNA reads as TGTGCCAGCAGTTTTAGTAGAGGTTACGAGCAGTACTTC. Translation: CASSFSRGYEQYF.

The table lists this clonotype with a few counts. The chain joins TRBV27 to TRBJ1-3, with 8 bases identical to TRBD1. The CDR3 consists of 15 residues. Per the germline V gene, CDR1 is MNHEY and CDR2 is SMNVEV (reference sequence). J gave up 4 bases and V 5 bases, and 7 bases lay outside the gene matches. CDR3 nucleotides: TGTGCCAGCAGTACGACAGGGGCTTACGGAAACACCATATATTTT. Protein: CASSTTGAYGNTIYF.

This clonotype was found many times. The chain employs TRBV5-1 and TRBJ2-1; possibly TRBD1 or TRBD2 for D (6 bases each). V dropped 0 bases and J dropped 5 bases, with 18 bases sitting between them. Per the germline V gene, CDR1 is SGHRS and CDR2 is YFSETQ. CDR3 size: 17 residues. The CDR3 sequence: CASSLELGGSGHNEQFF. The CDR3 DNA reads TGCGCCAGCAGCTTGGAATTGGGGGGCTCAGGGCACAATGAGCAGTTCTTC.

This chain joins TRBV19 and TRBJ2-1, with D possibly being TRBD2 (6 bases). In germline, CDR1 is LNHDA, CDR2 SQIVND (reference sequence). The CDR3 spans 14 residues. Between the trimmed V and J ends, which lost 7 bases and 2 bases, there was a span of 12 bases. The CDR3 protein is CASMPREAYNEQFF. The CDR3 nucleotides are TGTGCCAGTATGCCCAGGGAGGCCTACAATGAGCAGTTCTTC.

This clonotype was found many times. The chain links TRBV7-6 to TRBJ1-2, with a tentative D call TRBD1 (5 bases). The germline CDR1 and CDR2 sequences are SGHVS and FNYEAQ. CDR3 length: 15 amino acids. The ends were cut back, 0 bases at V and 0 bases at J, with 8 bases in the middle. Here the CDR3 DNA reads TGTGCCAGCAGCTTAGCGCCAGGGCCTAACTATGGCTACACCTTC. It yields the protein CASSLAPGPNYGYTF.

This clonotype has a count of ten or more. The chain couples TRBV27 to TRBJ2-3, with D perhaps given as TRBD1 or TRBD2 (6 bases each). CDR1 and CDR2 from the germline V gene are MNHEY and SMNVEV (reference sequence). The CDR3 is made up of 16 amino acids. The V gene lost 3 bases and the J gene lost 4 bases, with 17 bases spanning the gap. CDR3 sequence reads: CASSFARTGGADTQYF. The CDR3 bases are TGTGCCAGCAGTTTTGCCCGGACCGGGGGCGCAGATACGCAGTATTTT.

Many counts were recorded for this clonotype. The V gene is TRBV2, the J gene TRBJ2-5; D gene unclear. Germline CDR1 reads SNHLY; CDR2 reads FYNNEI. Trimming left V 1 base short and J 4 bases short, with 10 bases between. The CDR3 length is 14 residues. Here the CDR3 reads CASSEEGGGETQYF. CDR3 nucleotides: TGTGCCAGCAGTGAAGAGGGTGGCGGAGAGACCCAGTACTTC.

This clonotype was observed many times. The rearrangement uses TRBV20-1 and TRBJ1-1; D gene uncertain. Germline CDR1 is DFQATT and CDR2 is SNEGSKA (reference sequence). Trimming removed 3 bases from V and 6 bases from J, with 8 bases in between. CDR3 length: 11 amino acids. The CDR3: CSASHHSEAFF. DNA of the CDR3: TGCAGTGCTAGTCACCACTCTGAAGCTTTCTTT.

This clonotype was seen at least ten times. The rearrangement joins TRBV6-1 to TRBJ1-2; TRBD1 aligns across 9 bases. The CDR3 is 15 residues long. V dropped 5 bases and J dropped 4; count of bases not matched to a gene: 8. CDR1 and CDR2 (germline): MNHNS, SASEGT. The chain's CDR3 is CASSIQGAGAYGYTF. The CDR3 DNA follows: TGTGCCAGCAGTATACAGGGGGCCGGAGCCTATGGCTACACCTTC.

This clonotype came up many times. This sequence joins TRBV28 and TRBJ2-5; D is uncertain. The CDR3 runs 11 residues. Germline V gene lookup returns CDR1 MDHEN and CDR2 SYDVKM. V was cut by 3 bases and J by 7 bases, with 6 bases left in between. In DNA form, the CDR3 reads TGTGCCAGCAGTTTTCTTACGACCCAGTACTTC. It specifies CASSFLTTQYF.

In its sample, this clonotype was seen a few times. The rearrangement links TRBV27 to TRBJ2-7; no reliable D call. V lost 7 bases and J 3 bases, leaving 10 bases between the germline ends. This CDR3 has 12 amino acids. CDR1 is MNHEY and CDR2 is SMNVEV in the germline V gene (reference sequence). As DNA, the CDR3 is TGTGCCAGCACCTGGAGAAACTACGAGCAGTACGTC. Its protein product is CASTWRNYEQYV.

This clonotype occurred many times. The chain joins TRBV20-1 to TRBJ2-1; D is tentatively TRBD1 or TRBD2 (5 bases each). The V end lost 0 bases, the J end lost 1 base, and 13 bases lay between the germline ends. The CDR3 contains 16 residues. CDR1 and CDR2 from the germline V gene are DFQATT and SNEGSKA (reference sequence). The CDR3 region is CSARDWGRGSYNEQFF. CDR3 sequence (DNA): TGCAGTGCTAGAGATTGGGGGAGAGGGTCCTACAATGAGCAGTTCTTC.

This clonotype was detected ten times or more. This chain links TRBV4-1 with TRBJ2-5, with D uncertain. The CDR3 loop spans 12 amino acids. Trimming shortened V by 4 bases and J by 5 bases, and 8 bases separated the two germline ends. CDR1 and CDR2 from the germline V gene are MGHRA and YSYEKL. This CDR3 reads CASSPQGETQYF. As DNA, the CDR3 is TGCGCCAGCAGCCCCCAAGGGGAGACCCAGTACTTC.

This clonotype was counted at least ten times. The chain has TRBV20-1 and TRBJ1-1; D ambiguous. From germline, CDR1 is DFQATT and CDR2 SNEGSKA (reference sequence). V lost 2 bases and J 4 bases, leaving 11 bases between the germline ends. CDR3 length: 13 residues. CDR3 in DNA: TGCAGTGCTAGACCTGATCGCCCCACTGAAGCTTTCTTT. Protein product: CSARPDRPTEAFF.

Within the sample, this clonotype is medium-sized (0.01 to 0.1%). The V and J genes are TRBV7-8 and TRBJ2-7; 7 bases match TRBD1. CDR3 length equals 14 residues. Germline V gene lookup returns CDR1 SGHVS and CDR2 FQNEAQ. J lost 4 bases, V lost 6 bases, and 9 bases had no gene match. CDR3 sequence reads: CASRSDRVVYEQYF. For the CDR3, the DNA is TGTGCCAGCAGGTCCGACAGGGTCGTTTACGAGCAGTACTTC.

This clonotype was picked up a small number of times. The V gene is TRBV29-1, the J gene TRBJ1-1, with D uncertain. V was clipped by 4 bases and J by 1 base, with 7 bases between them. The CDR3 is made up of 12 amino acids. Germline CDR1 and CDR2: SQVTM and ANQGSEA. CDR3 sequence: CSVGSANTEAFF. In DNA form, the CDR3 reads TGCAGCGTTGGTTCCGCGAACACTGAAGCTTTCTTT.

Ten or more counts support this clonotype. The V call is TRBV18, the J call TRBJ2-2; D is undetermined. Germline CDR1 reads KGHSH; CDR2 reads LQKENI. This CDR3 comprises 16 residues. V was pared by 1 base and J by 0 bases, with 9 bases between. CDR3 residues: CASSPRQLPNTGELFF. In nucleotides, the CDR3 is TGTGCCAGCTCACCACGGCAGCTACCGAACACCGGGGAGCTGTTTTTT.

This clonotype was counted at least ten times. The CDR3 DNA reads as TGTGCCAGCAGTGGCCAGGGGGGTTCCACTGAAGCTTTCTTT. Its protein product is CASSGQGGSTEAFF. The chain recombines TRBV6-1 with TRBJ1-1, with 7 bases aligning to TRBD1. The V gene's germline CDR1 is MNHNS and CDR2 SASEGT. J was trimmed by 4 bases and V by 4 bases; bases with no gene match: 6. CDR3 size: 14 residues.

This clonotype was picked up many times. The chain recombines TRBV18 with TRBJ2-7; TRBD1 matches at 9 bases. The CDR3 has 14 amino acids. Germline CDR1 is KGHSH and CDR2 is LQKENI. V lost 6 bases and J lost 0; bases outside the gene matches: 3. The CDR3 region is CASSDRGGSYEQYV. Here the CDR3 DNA reads TGTGCCAGCTCTGACAGGGGGGGCTCCTACGAGCAGTACGTC.

This clonotype was seen many times. The J gene is TRBJ2-7, the V gene TRBV6-6, with D hard to call. Germline CDR1 reads MNHNY; CDR2 reads SVGAGI (reference sequence). The CDR3 has 12 amino acids. Between the trimmed V and J ends, which lost 5 bases and 2 bases, there was a span of 7 bases. CDR3 sequence (DNA): TGTGCCAGCAGTCCCATGCCCTACGAGCAGTACTTC. It yields the protein CASSPMPYEQYF.

The chain's CDR3 is CAWKGSYEQYF. The CDR3 DNA reads as TGTGCCTGGAAGGGCTCCTACGAGCAGTACTTC. The rearrangement uses TRBV30 and TRBJ2-7; D call uncertain. Trimming stripped 4 bases from V and 0 bases from J, with 4 bases between. The CDR3 has 11 residues. Germline-derived CDR1 and CDR2 are GTSNPN and SVGIG (reference sequence). The whole variable domain, remainder taken from reference TRBV30 and TRBJ2-7, is SQTIHQWPATLVQPVGSPLSLECTVEGTSNPNLYWYRQAAGRGLQLLFYSVGIGQISSEVPQNLSASRPQDRQFILSSKKLLLSDSGFYLCAWKGSYEQYFGPGTRLTVT.

This clonotype is medium-sized (0.01 to 0.1%) within its sample. The V call is TRBV18, the J call TRBJ2-7, with a tentative D call TRBD1 (5 bases). CDR3 size: 16 residues. V shed 3 bases and J shed 3 bases, with 18 bases lying between them. Germline values: CDR1 KGHSH, CDR2 LQKENI. The CDR3 DNA sequence: TGTGCCAGCTCACCGATTCAACCCCAGGGAAACTACGAGCAGTACTTC. As protein: CASSPIQPQGNYEQYF.

This clonotype came up many times. The chain is built from TRBV6-2 or TRBV6-3 and TRBJ1-6, with a tentative D call TRBD1 (5 bases). CDR3 length equals 14 residues. The V gene lost 1 base and the J gene lost 7 bases, with 8 bases spanning the gap. Looked up from germline, CDR1 is MNHEY and CDR2 is SVGEGT. The CDR3 DNA reads as TGTGCCAGCAGTTACTGGGACGGCAATTCACCCCTCCACTTT. This sequence encodes CASSYWDGNSPLHF.

At least ten counts were recorded for this clonotype. This rearrangement joins TRBV20-1 to TRBJ2-3; possible D gene TRBD1, 5 bases. Germline V CDR1 and CDR2: DFQATT, SNEGSKA (reference sequence). Trimming took 2 bases from V and 5 from J, leaving 11 bases between them. This CDR3 spans 13 amino acids. In DNA, the CDR3 is TGCAGTGCTAGATCTAAGGGGTTAGATACGCAGTATTTT. Protein sequence: CSARSKGLDTQYF.

The rearrangement uses TRBV7-9 and TRBJ1-4; D gene uncertain. The germline gives CDR1 SEHNR, CDR2 FQNEAQ (reference sequence). The CDR3 length is 14 residues. V was trimmed by 0 bases and J by 3 bases, leaving 5 bases between them. CDR3 sequence reads: CASSLAGPNEKLFF. CDR3 bases: TGTGCCAGCAGCTTAGCAGGTCCTAATGAAAAACTGTTTTTT.

This clonotype qualifies as medium-sized. The chain employs TRBV7-9 and TRBJ2-7, with 7 nucleotides matching TRBD2. The CDR3 covers 13 residues. Germline CDR1 SEHNR, CDR2 FQNEAQ (reference sequence). V trimming: 5 bases; J trimming: 2 bases; junction bases outside the gene matches: 3. This chain's CDR3 is CASSGTTPYEQYF. CDR3 bases: TGTGCCAGCAGCGGGACTACTCCCTACGAGCAGTACTTC.

This clonotype is categorized as medium-sized. CDR3 region: CASSRRTGEAETQYF. In DNA form, the CDR3 reads TGCGCCAGCAGCCGCCGGACAGGGGAAGCAGAGACCCAGTACTTC. The chain employs TRBV4-1 and TRBJ2-5, with 9 bases identical to TRBD1. Losses at the gene ends were 4 bases for V and 4 bases for J; bases not matched to a gene: 7. Germline V gives CDR1 MGHRA, CDR2 YSYEKL. The CDR3 runs 15 residues.